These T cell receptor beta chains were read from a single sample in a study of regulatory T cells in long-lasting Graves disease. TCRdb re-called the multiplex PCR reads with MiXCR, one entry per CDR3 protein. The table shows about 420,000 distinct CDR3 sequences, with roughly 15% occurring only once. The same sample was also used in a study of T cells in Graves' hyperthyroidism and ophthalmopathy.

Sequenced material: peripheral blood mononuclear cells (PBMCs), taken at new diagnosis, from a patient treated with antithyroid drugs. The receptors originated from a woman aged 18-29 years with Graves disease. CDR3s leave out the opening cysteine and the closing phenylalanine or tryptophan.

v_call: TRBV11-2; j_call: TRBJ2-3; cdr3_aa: ASSLEWGLASTDTQY
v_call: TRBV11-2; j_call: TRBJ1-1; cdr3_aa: ASSRDQGTEAF
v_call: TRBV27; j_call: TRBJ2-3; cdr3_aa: ASSLIPPDTQY
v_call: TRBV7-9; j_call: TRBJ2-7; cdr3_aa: ASSFSFSPYEQY
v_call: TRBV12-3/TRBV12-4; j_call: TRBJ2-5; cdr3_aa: ASSFRGSFETQY
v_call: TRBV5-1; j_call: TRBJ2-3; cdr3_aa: ASSLGEGGHLTDTQY
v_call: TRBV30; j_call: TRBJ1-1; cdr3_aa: AWSSGKAF
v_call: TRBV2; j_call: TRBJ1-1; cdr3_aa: ASSESFIKNTEAF
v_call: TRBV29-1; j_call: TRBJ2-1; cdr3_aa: SVSTGGRYNEQF
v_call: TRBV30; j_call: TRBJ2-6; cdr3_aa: AWRQFTSGANVLT
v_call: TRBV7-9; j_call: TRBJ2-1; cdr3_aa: ANSGGGSENEQF
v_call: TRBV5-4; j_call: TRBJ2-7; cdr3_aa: ASSLTKFDEQY
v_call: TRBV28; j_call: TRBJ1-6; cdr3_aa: ASSSPFRQGRNSPLH
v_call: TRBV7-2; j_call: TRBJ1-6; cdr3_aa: ASSLAPWGGSPLH
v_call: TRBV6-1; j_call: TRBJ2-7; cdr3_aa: ASKASENEQY
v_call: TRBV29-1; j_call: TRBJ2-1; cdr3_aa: SVVSTSVNEQF
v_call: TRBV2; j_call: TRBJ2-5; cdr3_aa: ASSVGTRVEETQY
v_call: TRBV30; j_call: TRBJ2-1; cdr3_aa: AWSWTRRSGEQF
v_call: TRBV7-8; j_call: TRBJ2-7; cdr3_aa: ASSARGGYEQY
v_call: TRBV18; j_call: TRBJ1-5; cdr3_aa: ASSLGQGAFQPQH
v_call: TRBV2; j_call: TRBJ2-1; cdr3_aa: ASSGVSGGLDEQF
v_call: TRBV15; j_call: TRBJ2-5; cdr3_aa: ATSRGPIRKRTPETQY
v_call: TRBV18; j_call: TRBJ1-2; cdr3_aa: ASSPSGDRYGYT
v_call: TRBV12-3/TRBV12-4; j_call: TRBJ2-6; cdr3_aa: AIYDRTFSGANVLT
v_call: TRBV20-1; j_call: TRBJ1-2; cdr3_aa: SARTAWPYGYT
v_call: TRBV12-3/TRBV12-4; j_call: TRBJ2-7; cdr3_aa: ASSSPPSTYEQY
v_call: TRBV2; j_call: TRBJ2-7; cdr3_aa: ASSETGIRSSEQY
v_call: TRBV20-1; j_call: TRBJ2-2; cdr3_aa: SARDKEAGELF
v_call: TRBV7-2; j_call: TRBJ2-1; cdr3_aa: ASIPAGTLGNEQF
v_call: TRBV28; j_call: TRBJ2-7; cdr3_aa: ASSLAGGNRGHEQY
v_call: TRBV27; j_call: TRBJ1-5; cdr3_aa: ASSLSWGANQPQH
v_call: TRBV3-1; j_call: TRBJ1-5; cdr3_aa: ASSQDGGIQPQH
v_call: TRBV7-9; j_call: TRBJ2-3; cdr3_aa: ASSSTIMPDTQY
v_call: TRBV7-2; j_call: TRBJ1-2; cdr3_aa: ASSFDLRGRIYGYT
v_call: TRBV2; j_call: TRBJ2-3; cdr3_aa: ASRPGHLTDTQY
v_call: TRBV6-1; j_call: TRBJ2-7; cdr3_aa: ASSELHRAAEQY
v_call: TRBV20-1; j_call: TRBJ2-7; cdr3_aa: SASASGHKPYYEQY
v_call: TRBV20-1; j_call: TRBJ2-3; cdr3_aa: RPSGSTARTDTQY
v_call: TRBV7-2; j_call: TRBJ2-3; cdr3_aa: ASSPGDYSDTQY
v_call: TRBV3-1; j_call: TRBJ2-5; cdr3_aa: ASSQASTGGETQY
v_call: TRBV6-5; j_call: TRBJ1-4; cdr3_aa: ASSSGLHWDRGINEKLF
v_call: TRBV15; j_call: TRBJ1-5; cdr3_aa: ATSGTGLPNQPQH
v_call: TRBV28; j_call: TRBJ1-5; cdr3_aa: ASSSSQGWGQPQH
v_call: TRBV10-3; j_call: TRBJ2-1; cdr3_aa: AIKHGGLGEQF
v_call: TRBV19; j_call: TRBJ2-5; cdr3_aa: ASNAAGRREETQY
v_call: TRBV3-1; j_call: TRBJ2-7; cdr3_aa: ASSQVENYEQY
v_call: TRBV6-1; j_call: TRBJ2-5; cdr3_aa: ASTDVRTQY
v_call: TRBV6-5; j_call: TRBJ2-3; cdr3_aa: ASSYGATQY
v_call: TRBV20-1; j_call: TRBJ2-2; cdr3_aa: SAQNAGGAGELF
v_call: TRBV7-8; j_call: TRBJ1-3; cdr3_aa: ASSLVPGQGLSGNTIY
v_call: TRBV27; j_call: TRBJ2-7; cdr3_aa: ASSLTGGLYEQY